This entry is about one T cell receptor (beta chain). Its target is not known. This entry is derived from a study of T cell responses to AZD1222 COVID-19 vaccine. General observations from the study: At baseline, just six AZD1222 recipients tested seropositive. The donor cohort was predominantly white British with a female majority, and clonal diversity may have been underestimated. After two AZD1222 doses, spike-specific TCR breadth and depth rose versus day 0.

Pooling was applied to second doses at about 4 or about 12 weeks. Only in-frame clones appear in the TCRdb table, and some are missing; sequencing was by immunoSEQ multiplex PCR. The data contain approximately 160,000 clones, about 90% of them singletons. The material was peripheral blood, obtained 28 days after the second AZD1222 dose. The clonotype originates from an adult who received the AZD1222 COVID-19 vaccine.

The CDR3 is CASSARDFLSYNEQFF. The CDR3 coding sequence is TGTGCCAGCAGTGCTCGGGACTTCCTCTCCTACAATGAGCAGTTCTTC. The genes are TRBV2 and TRBJ2-1; D is perhaps TRBD2 (6 bases). V lost 4 bases, J lost 0 bases, and 13 bases lay in between. The length of the CDR3 is 16 residues. Germline V CDR1 and CDR2: SNHLY, FYNNEI.